One and the same sample provided the 26 T cell receptor beta chains below, sequenced in a study of tumor-infiltrating lymphocytes in primary liver carcinoma (dated by TCRdb to about 2017). Sequencing used an Illumina HiSeq 2500. Starting from about 500 ng total RNA, TCRbeta-specific cDNA was produced by reverse transcription with a constant-region primer and ProtoScript II reverse transcriptase. TCRbeta libraries were built with three nested multiplex PCR rounds, a slightly modified ARM-PCR procedure. Multiplex TRBV1-TRBV30 forward primers and a Cbeta reverse primer were used in the first two PCR rounds, each of which was run for around 10 cycles. TCRdb applied fastp at Q25 and MiXCR to the public reads, then kept only in-frame beta chains. Every CDR3 protein is listed once, alongside the most common genes and DNA of its rows. This sample has tens of thousands of distinct CDR3 sequences in its table, and approximately 70% of those were observed once. Of the sample, approximately 41% falls within the top ten clones.

Without any cell sorting, total RNA and DNA were extracted together from around 20-30 mg of bulk tissue using the AllPrep DNA/RNA mini kit. Sequencing input: liver tumor tissue from sampling region 1. This specimen's cell subset or site label, interpreted: tumor region T1, superior pole. The receptors originated from a man aged 40-49 years with primary liver carcinoma and hepatitis B virus infection.

As for this clonotype: Germline and junction disagree at one end, which may indicate a read error. The rearrangement links TRBV6-5 to TRBJ1-6; D perhaps matches TRBD1 (5 bases). This CDR3 contains 18 residues. The germline gives CDR1 MNHEY, CDR2 SVGAGI. In DNA, the CDR3 is TGTGCCAGCAATTACTCGAACTTGGGGCCACTGGCTAATTCACCCCTCCACTTT. Translated: CASNYSNLGPLANSPLHF.

V gene TRBV12-3 or TRBV12-4 combines with J gene TRBJ2-7; D is perhaps TRBD1 (6 bases). V lost 10 bases to trimming and J lost 3 bases, with 22 bases between them. This CDR3 comprises 15 residues. CDR3 nucleotide sequence: TGTGCCATCACTTTAGCTGCAGGGGTGAACTACGAGCAGTACTTC. It is translated as CAITLAAGVNYEQYF.

Notes on this clonotype: The junction departs from germline at one end; a sequencing error may be responsible. The J gene is TRBJ2-5, the V gene TRBV29-1; D gene unclear. Per the germline V gene, CDR1 is SQVTM and CDR2 is ANQGSEA. CDR3 length: 12 amino acids. DNA of the CDR3: TGCAGCGTTCACATCACACAAGAGACCCTGTACTTC. Its protein is CSVHITQETLYF.

For this clonotype: This may be a read error, as it is one base from a much larger clone. The V gene is TRBV20-1, the J gene TRBJ1-6; D is undetermined. Germline CDR1 reads DFQATT; CDR2 reads SNEGSKA (reference sequence). Trimming shortened V by 4 bases and J by 6 bases, and 16 bases separated the two germline ends. This CDR3 region has 15 residues. CDR3: CSANPVASTNSPLHF. The CDR3 DNA is TGCAGTGCTAACCCCGTGGCGTCTACTAATTCACCCCTCCACTTT.

For this clonotype: A junction boundary mismatches the germline segment, possibly from a read error. The J gene is TRBJ2-2, the V gene TRBV11-2, with D possibly matching TRBD2 (6 bases). The CDR3 sequence is 17 residues long. Germline V gene data show CDR1 as SGHAT and CDR2 as FQNNGV. The chain's CDR3 is CADSLTLGGANTGELFF. The CDR3 DNA reads as TGTGCCGACAGCTTAACATTAGGAGGGGCGAACACAGGGGAGCTGTTTTTT. The full variable domain, rest sourced from reference TRBV11-2 and TRBJ2-2, is EAGVAQSPRYKIIEKRQSVAFWCNPISGHATLYWYQQILGQGPKLLIQFQNNGVVDDSQLPKDRFSAERLKGVDSTLKIQPAKLEDSAVYLCADSLTLGGANTGELFFGEGSRLTVL.

Worth noting for this clonotype: At one boundary the junction diverges from the germline segment, which might be a read error. The V gene is TRBV11-2, the J gene TRBJ2-3; a possible D gene is TRBD2 (5 bases). The CDR3 totals 13 residues. Germline V gene sequence: CDR1 SGHAT, CDR2 FQNNGV. The DNA of the CDR3 is TGTGCCTGCAGCTTGATTAGCGCAGATACGCAATATTTT. It encodes CACSLISADTQYF.

Turning to this clonotype: A junction boundary mismatches the germline segment, possibly from a read error. The J gene is TRBJ2-5, the V gene TRBV11-2, with 8 bases lining up with TRBD1. This CDR3 is 16 amino acids long. Germline assignment: CDR1 SGHAT and CDR2 FQNNGV. The CDR3 loop is CASSITAGGPGESQYF. CDR3 DNA sequence: TGTGCCAGCAGCATAACAGCAGGGGGCCCGGGGGAGAGCCAGTACTTC. Combining the CDR3 with reference TRBV11-2 and TRBJ2-5 gives the whole variable domain EAGVAQSPRYKIIEKRQSVAFWCNPISGHATLYWYQQILGQGPKLLIQFQNNGVVDDSQLPKDRFSAERLKGVDSTLKIQPAKLEDSAVYLCASSITAGGPGESQYFGPGTRLLVL.

Remarks on this clonotype: One end of the junction fails to match germline, which may point to a read error. The chain recombines TRBV4-2 with TRBJ2-3, with 7 bases that match TRBD2. Germline assignment: CDR1 LGHNA and CDR2 YNFKEQ. The CDR3 length is 18 residues. CDR3 bases: TGTGCCAGCATCCAAGAAGGACTAGTGGAAGGTTCCACAGATACGCAGTATTTT. It codes for CASIQEGLVEGSTDTQYF.

Notes on this clonotype: Relative to the germline gene, one junction end is altered; a read error may explain this. The chain employs TRBV11-1 and TRBJ2-1; 10 bases match TRBD2. The CDR3 totals 15 residues. Germline CDR1 SGHAT, CDR2 FQDESV (reference sequence). CDR3 protein: CASSKGLAKLGEQFF. CDR3 DNA: TGCGCCAGCAGCAAGGGACTAGCGAAACTGGGTGAGCAATTCTTC.

In the case of this clonotype: The junction does not match germline at one end; this may be a read error. The chain links TRBV11-2 to TRBJ2-1, with unresolved D. Germline CDR1 is SGHAT and CDR2 is FQNNGV. This CDR3 is built from 14 residues. The DNA of the CDR3 is TGTGCCGGCAGCTTATACCAGCTAGTTAGTGAACAGTTCTTC. This codes for CAGSLYQLVSEQFF.

The J gene is TRBJ2-1, the V gene TRBV5-1; 9 bases are a match to TRBD1. This CDR3 comprises 14 residues. V was clipped by 5 bases and J by 8 bases; unmatched bases: 8. Germline V gives CDR1 SGHRS, CDR2 YFSETQ. The CDR3 DNA reads TGCGCCAGCAGGGTACAGGGGGCGGAAGATGAGCAGTTCTTC. Protein product: CASRVQGAEDEQFF.

In regard to this clonotype: Mismatch with germline at one junction end may stem from a read error. This rearrangement joins TRBV5-5 to TRBJ2-1, with unresolved D. This CDR3 comprises 15 residues. CDR1 and CDR2 from the germline V gene are SGHKS and YYEKEE (reference sequence). CDR3 residues: CASSLVLVRYNEQFF. In DNA form, the CDR3 reads TGTGCAAGCAGCTTGGTTCTCGTACGGTACAATGAGCAGTTCTTC.

Notes on this clonotype: One base away lies a much larger clone, so this may be a sequencing read error. J is TRBJ2-3 and V is TRBV29-1, with D possibly TRBD1 on 5 matching bases. Germline V gives CDR1 SQVTM, CDR2 ANQGSEA. CDR3 length equals 10 residues. The CDR3 region is CSVDTDMQYF. CDR3 bases: TGCAGCGTGGACACAGATATGCAGTATTTT.

The chain is built from TRBV11-2 and TRBJ2-5, with D possibly being TRBD2 (5 bases). This CDR3 has 18 amino acids. Germline-derived CDR1 and CDR2 are SGHAT and FQNNGV. V was shortened by 11 bases and J by 3 bases, with 31 bases between the two germline ends. DNA for the CDR3: TGTGCCGGCATCTTAGCGAGGCTAGTCCTGGGAAAAAAAGAGACCCAGTACTTC. The encoded protein is CAGILARLVLGKKETQYF.

This chain links TRBV6-1 with TRBJ1-6; D gene unclear. V was clipped by 9 bases and J by 5 bases, with 17 bases between them. CDR1 and CDR2 (germline): MNHNS, SASEGT. The CDR3 is 15 residues long. The CDR3 reads CASCVKIPDNSPLHF. Here the CDR3 DNA reads TGTGCCAGTTGTGTTAAGATCCCAGATAATTCACCCCTCCACTTT.

This clonotype was seen at least ten times. The chain employs TRBV11-2 and TRBJ2-2; D unclear. Germline CDR1 SGHAT, CDR2 FQNNGV. The CDR3 covers 15 residues. Trimming shortened V by 2 bases and J by 1 base, and 8 bases separated the two germline ends. CDR3 coding DNA: TGTGCCAGCAGCTTACGTCTTGGGAACACCGGGGAGCTGTTTTTT. Protein product: CASSLRLGNTGELFF.

Turning to this clonotype: A much larger clone lies a single base off, so this may be a read error. As DNA, the CDR3 is TGTGCCAGCAAAAGGATAGGGACCCCCTCTGGGACCAACGTCCTGACTTTC. It codes for CASKRIGTPSGTNVLTF. The chain employs TRBV11-2 and TRBJ2-6, with D perhaps TRBD1 or TRBD2 (5 bases each). Germline CDR1 and CDR2: SGHAT and FQNNGV. CDR3 length: 17 amino acids.

The chain carries TRBV28 and TRBJ2-1; tentative D call: TRBD2 (5 bases). The CDR3 covers 13 residues. Germline CDR1 is MDHEN and CDR2 is SYDVKM. With 6 bases removed from V and 6 bases from J, the gap between germline ends came to 12 bases. CDR3 region: CASSAMEVNEQFF. The CDR3 nucleotides are TGTGCCAGCAGCGCTATGGAGGTCAATGAGCAGTTCTTC.

On this clonotype: One end of the junction is discordant with germline, which a read error may explain. V is TRBV11-2 and J is TRBJ2-5; tentatively, D is TRBD2 (6 bases). The CDR3 extends over 16 amino acids. CDR1 and CDR2 from the germline V gene are SGHAT and FQNNGV. The chain's CDR3 is CASRSGDSAHQESQYF. The CDR3 coding sequence is TGTGCCAGTAGATCCGGGGACTCGGCCCACCAAGAGAGCCAGTACTTC.

Turning to this clonotype: The junction differs from germline at one of its ends, possibly a read error. V usage is TRBV11-2 and J usage is TRBJ2-5; tentatively, D is TRBD2 (5 bases). Germline V CDR1 and CDR2: SGHAT, FQNNGV. This CDR3 is 13 amino acids long. The CDR3 sequence: CPSSLAQAETQYF. The CDR3 DNA reads TGTCCCAGCAGCTTAGCGCAGGCTGAGACCCAGTACTTC.

J is TRBJ2-5 and V is TRBV11-2; 7 bases match TRBD2. Losses at the gene ends were 1 base for V and 6 bases for J; bases not matched to a gene: 17. In germline, CDR1 is SGHAT, CDR2 FQNNGV. The CDR3 is made up of 18 amino acids. The CDR3 protein is CASSLARLALRKKKTQYF. CDR3 coding DNA: TGTGCCAGCAGCTTAGCGAGACTAGCCCTGAGAAAAAAGAAGACCCAGTACTTC.

On this clonotype itself: At one end, the junction sequence differs from germline, possibly due to a read error. The J gene is TRBJ2-1, the V gene TRBV11-3, with a possible D match to TRBD1 (5 bases). The length of the CDR3 is 16 residues. Germline V gene lookup returns CDR1 SGHNT and CDR2 YENEEA. The CDR3 reads CASSPAGQGVVDEQLF. CDR3 nucleotide sequence: TGTGCCAGCAGTCCAGCAGGACAAGGGGTGGTAGATGAGCAGCTCTTC.

The V call is TRBV11-2, the J call TRBJ2-5; 7 bases map to TRBD2. CDR1 and CDR2 from the germline V gene are SGHAT and FQNNGV. This CDR3 has 18 residues. J gave up 3 bases and V 10 bases, and 23 bases lay outside the gene matches. The CDR3 DNA sequence: TGTGCCAACAGTTTAGCGAGACTAGCCCTGGGAAAAAAAGAGACCCAGTACTTC. This sequence encodes CANSLARLALGKKETQYF.

This clonotype was picked up a small number of times. One end of the junction does not line up with germline, which may come from a read error. This chain joins TRBV5-5 and TRBJ2-2; D may be TRBD2 (5 bases). The CDR3 is 14 amino acids. CDR1 is SGHKS, CDR2 YYEKEE, per germline (reference sequence). CDR3 bases: TGTGTCAGCAGCTTGGAGGCGGGTGCCGGGGTGCTGTTTTTT. It specifies CVSSLEAGAGVLFF.

Note on this clonotype: The junction does not match germline at one end; this may be a read error. The gene calls are TRBV5-1 and TRBJ2-1, with D perhaps TRBD1 (6 bases). The CDR3 is 14 residues long. Germline loops: CDR1 SGHRS, CDR2 YFSETQ. CDR3 coding DNA: TGCGCCAGCAGATTGACAGGAACCTACAATGAGCGGTTCTTC. Protein: CASRLTGTYNERFF.

As for this clonotype: One end of the junction fails to match germline, which may point to a read error. CDR3: CTISFLPSPDTMSGGAAYNEQFF. The DNA of the CDR3 is TGTACCATCAGTTTTCTACCTTCTCCGGACACTATGAGCGGCGGGGCTGCCTACAATGAGCAGTTCTTC. This rearrangement joins TRBV10-3 to TRBJ2-1, with D tentatively TRBD2 (6 bases). This CDR3 has 23 residues. Germline CDR1 and CDR2: ENHRY and SYGVKD.